This entry lists 26 T cell receptor beta chains sequenced from one sample in a study of blood T cell repertoires in COVID-19. Generated by immunoSEQ multiplex PCR, the TCRdb table keeps only in-frame clones and is missing some. The sample carries approximately 200,000 clones, about 80% recorded once. Material: peripheral blood. The receptors here all came from a human donor with acute or convalescent COVID-19. The donor label of this sample is uncertain.

This clone was counted once. The V and J genes are TRBV7-9 and TRBJ2-5, with TRBD1 identical over 9 bases. V lost 5 bases, J lost 4 bases, and 8 bases stayed unmatched. The CDR3 contains 15 residues. Germline V gives CDR1 SEHNR, CDR2 FQNEAQ (reference sequence). CDR3 in DNA: TGTGCCAGCAGCCTCCGGGACAGGGCGGCAGAGACCCAGTACTTC. As protein: CASSLRDRAAETQYF.

Turning to this clone: At the DNA level, this CDR3 is encoded by other sequences in the same sample as well. The CDR3 DNA follows: TGTGCCATCAGGGAGGGGGGGACAGATACGCAGTATTTT. This codes for CAIREGGTDTQYF. The chain is built from TRBV10-3 and TRBJ2-3, with D possibly TRBD2 on 7 matching bases. The V gene lost 6 bases and the J gene lost 3 bases, with 10 bases spanning the gap. The CDR3 totals 13 residues. Germline CDR1 ENHRY, CDR2 SYGVKD.

The chain uses TRBV18 and TRBJ2-1; D is ambiguous. With 2 bases removed from V and 6 bases from J, the gap between germline ends came to 5 bases. This CDR3 spans 12 amino acids. Germline CDR1 KGHSH, CDR2 LQKENI. Here the CDR3 DNA reads TGTGCCAGCTCACCAGCCGGCAATGAGCAGTTCTTC. It translates to CASSPAGNEQFF.

CDR3 in amino acids: CASSLSGQYTEAFF. The CDR3 region has the DNA TGTGCCAGCAGTTTATCGGGACAGTACACTGAAGCTTTCTTT. V usage is TRBV28 and J usage is TRBJ1-1; TRBD1 matches 7 bases. Germline V gives CDR1 MDHEN, CDR2 SYDVKM. This CDR3 is built from 14 residues. The V and J ends lost 1 base and 3 bases, in that order; junction bases with no gene match: 2.

This clone was observed a few times. The chain links TRBV5-1 to TRBJ2-6; 8 positions match TRBD1. V lost 0 bases and J lost 0; bases outside the gene matches: 2. CDR1 and CDR2 (germline): SGHRS, YFSETQ. The CDR3 runs to 17 residues. CDR3 region: CASSLAGGPSGANVLTF. The CDR3 DNA reads TGCGCCAGCAGCTTGGCAGGGGGCCCCTCTGGGGCCAACGTCCTGACTTTC.

The J gene is TRBJ2-7, the V gene TRBV5-1; TRBD2 agrees at 13 bases. The length of the CDR3 is 15 residues. V lost 4 bases, J lost 2 bases, and 3 bases stayed unmatched. Looked up from germline, CDR1 is SGHRS and CDR2 is YFSETQ. The DNA for the CDR3 is TGCGCCAGCAGCAGAGGGACTAGCGGGACCTACGAGCAGTACTTC. Translating gives CASSRGTSGTYEQYF.

This clone came up once. The chain has TRBV13 and TRBJ2-1; 14 nucleotides line up with TRBD2. The CDR3 is made up of 15 amino acids. Trimming cost V 4 bases and J 8 bases; bases outside gene matches: 4. The V gene's germline CDR1 is PRHDT and CDR2 FYEKMQ (reference sequence). This CDR3 reads CASSYGTSGSYEQFF. CDR3 DNA: TGTGCCAGCAGCTACGGGACTAGCGGGAGCTATGAGCAGTTCTTC.

This clone was detected only once. This rearrangement joins TRBV19 to TRBJ2-2, with TRBD2 matching 12 bases. The junction had 4 bases not matched to a gene; V was cut back by 10 bases and J by 4 bases. CDR1 and CDR2 from the germline V gene are LNHDA and SQIVND (reference sequence). The CDR3 length is 14 residues. The CDR3 here is CATRLAGVTGELFF. The DNA of the CDR3 is TGTGCCACTAGACTAGCGGGAGTCACCGGGGAGCTGTTTTTT.

The chain joins TRBV11-2 to TRBJ2-2; 7 nucleotides agree with TRBD2. The CDR3 is made up of 16 amino acids. CDR1 is SGHAT, CDR2 FQNNGV, per germline. V was pared by 7 bases and J by 0 bases, with 8 bases of the junction left unmatched. CDR3 loop: CASNNWAGANTGELFF. The CDR3 nucleotides are TGTGCCAGCAACAACTGGGCGGGGGCGAACACCGGGGAGCTGTTTTTT.

V and J are TRBV4-2 and TRBJ2-1; 11 nucleotides line up with TRBD2. This CDR3 is built from 17 residues. After removal of 1 base from V and 5 bases from J, the junction contained 7 bases not matched to a gene. Germline CDR1 reads LGHNA; CDR2 reads YNFKEQ. As DNA, the CDR3 is TGTGCCAGCAGCCAAGGGGGCCTAGCGGGAGGCCACAATGAGCAGTTCTTC. Amino acid sequence: CASSQGGLAGGHNEQFF.

The chain joins TRBV5-1 to TRBJ2-2; 10 bases map to TRBD2. This CDR3 is 16 amino acids long. Germline loops: CDR1 SGHRS, CDR2 YFSETQ. Losses at the gene ends were 1 base for V and 2 bases for J; bases not matched to a gene: 2. The CDR3, as DNA: TGCGCCAGCAGCTTGCGGACTAGCGGTAACACCGGGGAGCTGTTTTTT. This sequence encodes CASSLRTSGNTGELFF.

V gene TRBV5-4 combines with J gene TRBJ2-7; a possible D gene is TRBD2 (5 bases). This CDR3 has 14 amino acids. Germline-derived CDR1 and CDR2 are SGHNT and YYREEE (reference sequence). V was shortened by 4 bases and J by 2 bases, with 13 bases between the two germline ends. The CDR3 DNA sequence: TGTGCCAGCAGCCACCCCGGGGAGACCTACGAGCAGTACTTC. This gives the protein CASSHPGETYEQYF.

The V call is TRBV30, the J call TRBJ1-2, with 9 positions matching TRBD1. The junction had 17 bases not matched to a gene; V was cut back by 3 bases and J by 6 bases. CDR1 and CDR2 from the germline V gene are GTSNPN and SVGIG (reference sequence). The CDR3 is 17 amino acids. The CDR3 spells CAWRGGITGGTGNGYTF. DNA of the CDR3: TGTGCCTGGAGAGGAGGTATCACGGGAGGGACAGGGAATGGCTACACCTTC.

The chain has TRBV6-2 or TRBV6-3 and TRBJ2-2; TRBD2 aligns across 14 bases. The CDR3 has 19 amino acids. Unmatched junction bases numbered 10, after V lost 4 bases and J lost 3 bases. Germline V gene lookup returns CDR1 MNHEY and CDR2 SVGEGT. The CDR3 DNA reads as TGTGCCAGCAGTTCGCCGGGACTAGCGGGAGTTCGAGACACCGGGGAGCTGTTTTTT. Translated: CASSSPGLAGVRDTGELFF.

The table lists this clone with a count of one. Other DNA sequences of this sample code for an identical CDR3. V usage is TRBV6-5 and J usage is TRBJ1-5, with 7 bases that match TRBD1. Germline V gives CDR1 MNHEY, CDR2 SVGAGI. The ends lost 6 bases at V and 4 bases at J; junction bases unmatched: 3. CDR3 size: 13 residues. The CDR3 is CASSRDRNQPQHF. The CDR3 nucleotides are TGTGCCAGCAGCAGGGACAGAAATCAGCCCCAGCATTTT.

V gene TRBV3-1 (or the pseudogene TRBV3-2) combines with J gene TRBJ2-7, with 7 bases matching TRBD1. Losses at the gene ends were 4 bases for V and 0 bases for J; bases not matched to a gene: 9. Germline CDR1 is LGHDT and CDR2 is YNNKEL (reference sequence). The CDR3 spans 16 residues. This CDR3 is CASSRSKTGASYEQYF. CDR3 nucleotide sequence: TGTGCCAGCAGCCGATCTAAAACAGGGGCCTCCTACGAGCAGTACTTC.

The chain has TRBV7-2 and TRBJ1-1, with D possibly matching TRBD1 (5 bases). The CDR3 runs 14 residues. Trimming took 4 bases from V and 0 from J, leaving 9 bases between them. CDR1 and CDR2 from the germline V gene are SGHTA and FQGNSA. The CDR3 region is CASSYGGVNTEAFF. The CDR3 coding sequence is TGTGCCAGCAGCTATGGGGGGGTGAACACTGAAGCTTTCTTT.

The CDR3 here is CASSLDISNQPQHF. DNA of the CDR3: TGTGCCAGCAGCCTCGACATTAGCAATCAGCCCCAGCATTTT. This chain connects TRBV11-2 to TRBJ1-5; no reliable D call. CDR1 and CDR2 from the germline V gene are SGHAT and FQNNGV. The CDR3 has 14 residues. V was cut by 5 bases and J by 0 bases, with 8 bases left in between.

The genes are TRBV7-2 and TRBJ2-5; 8 bases align to TRBD2. Trimming cost V 5 bases and J 4 bases; bases outside gene matches: 6. CDR1 SGHTA and CDR2 FQGNSA come from the germline V gene. The CDR3 runs 14 residues. The CDR3 DNA follows: TGTGCCAGCAGCCTAAGCGGGAGCAGAGAGACCCAGTACTTC. As protein: CASSLSGSRETQYF.

The CDR3 spells CASSPQTGATNEKLFF. Written as DNA, the CDR3 is TGTGCCAGCAGCCCACAAACGGGTGCAACTAATGAAAAACTGTTTTTT. The gene calls are TRBV3-1 (or the pseudogene TRBV3-2) and TRBJ1-4; no clear D gene. Germline V gene sequence: CDR1 LGHDT, CDR2 YNNKEL (reference sequence). V lost 4 bases and J lost 0, with 12 bases in between. This CDR3 has 16 residues.

This chain joins TRBV10-3 and TRBJ2-1; TRBD2 matches at 9 bases. Germline-derived CDR1 and CDR2 are ENHRY and SYGVKD. V was clipped by 10 bases and J by 1 base; unmatched bases: 8. This CDR3 comprises 15 residues. CDR3 loop: CATGGSGSSYNEQFF. The CDR3 DNA sequence: TGTGCCACAGGGGGTAGCGGGAGTTCCTACAATGAGCAGTTCTTC.

This clone was recorded only once. The chain joins TRBV2 to TRBJ1-6; 9 nucleotides match TRBD1. V lost 6 bases, J lost 9 bases, and 12 bases stayed unmatched. From germline, CDR1 is SNHLY and CDR2 FYNNEI. The CDR3 contains 16 residues. DNA for the CDR3: TGTGCCAGCAGCGTTACCGGACAGGGGTACGTTTCACCCCTCCACTTT. This encodes CASSVTGQGYVSPLHF.

This chain links TRBV6-5 with TRBJ2-7; TRBD2 matches at 7 bases. In germline, CDR1 is MNHEY, CDR2 SVGAGI. The CDR3 has 14 residues. With 7 bases clipped from V and 1 base from J, the junction kept 7 bases outside the gene matches. CDR3: CASTREGTSYEQYF. CDR3 in DNA: TGTGCCAGCACAAGGGAGGGGACTTCCTACGAGCAGTACTTC.

The chain employs TRBV27 and TRBJ2-1, with 8 bases lining up with TRBD1. J was trimmed by 5 bases and V by 6 bases; bases with no gene match: 30. The CDR3 covers 22 residues. Germline V lookup: CDR1 MNHEY, CDR2 SMNVEV (reference sequence). CDR3 bases: TGTGCCAGCAGATCTGGACAGGGAATCAACCCCAACTCCCCTCTAGTCCACAATGAGCAGTTCTTC. Its translation: CASRSGQGINPNSPLVHNEQFF.

This clone was recorded once. The rearrangement joins TRBV27 to TRBJ1-2; a weak D match, TRBD1 (5 bases). The germline CDR1 and CDR2 sequences are MNHEY and SMNVEV (reference sequence). This CDR3 comprises 14 residues. Trimming cost V 2 bases and J 4 bases, with 11 bases left between them. CDR3 sequence reads: CASSLVQGLYGYTF. In DNA, the CDR3 is TGTGCCAGCAGTTTAGTGCAGGGCCTCTATGGCTACACCTTC.

V gene TRBV5-1 combines with J gene TRBJ2-2; the D gene is possibly TRBD1 (5 bases). Germline loops: CDR1 SGHRS, CDR2 YFSETQ. There are 14 residues in the CDR3. Trimming left V 3 bases short and J 7 bases short, with 13 bases between. The CDR3 bases are TGCGCCAGCAGCTCCCAGGGTTTTAACGGGGAGCTGTTTTTT. The encoded protein is CASSSQGFNGELFF.